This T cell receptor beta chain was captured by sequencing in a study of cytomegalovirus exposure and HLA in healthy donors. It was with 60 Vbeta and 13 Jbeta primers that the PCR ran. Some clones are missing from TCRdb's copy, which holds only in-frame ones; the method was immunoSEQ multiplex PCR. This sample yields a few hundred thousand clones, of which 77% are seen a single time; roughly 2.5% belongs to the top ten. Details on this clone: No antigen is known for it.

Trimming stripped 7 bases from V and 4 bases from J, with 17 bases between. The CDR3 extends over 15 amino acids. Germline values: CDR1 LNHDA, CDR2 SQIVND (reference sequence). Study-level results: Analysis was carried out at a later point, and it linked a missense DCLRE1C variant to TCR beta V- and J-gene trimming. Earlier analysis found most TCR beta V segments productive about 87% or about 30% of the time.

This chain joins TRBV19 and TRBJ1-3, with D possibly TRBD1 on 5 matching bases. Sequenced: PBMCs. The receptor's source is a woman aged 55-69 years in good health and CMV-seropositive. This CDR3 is CASTSLTATGNTIYF. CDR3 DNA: TGTGCCAGTACCTCATTGACAGCTACGGGAAACACCATATATTTT.